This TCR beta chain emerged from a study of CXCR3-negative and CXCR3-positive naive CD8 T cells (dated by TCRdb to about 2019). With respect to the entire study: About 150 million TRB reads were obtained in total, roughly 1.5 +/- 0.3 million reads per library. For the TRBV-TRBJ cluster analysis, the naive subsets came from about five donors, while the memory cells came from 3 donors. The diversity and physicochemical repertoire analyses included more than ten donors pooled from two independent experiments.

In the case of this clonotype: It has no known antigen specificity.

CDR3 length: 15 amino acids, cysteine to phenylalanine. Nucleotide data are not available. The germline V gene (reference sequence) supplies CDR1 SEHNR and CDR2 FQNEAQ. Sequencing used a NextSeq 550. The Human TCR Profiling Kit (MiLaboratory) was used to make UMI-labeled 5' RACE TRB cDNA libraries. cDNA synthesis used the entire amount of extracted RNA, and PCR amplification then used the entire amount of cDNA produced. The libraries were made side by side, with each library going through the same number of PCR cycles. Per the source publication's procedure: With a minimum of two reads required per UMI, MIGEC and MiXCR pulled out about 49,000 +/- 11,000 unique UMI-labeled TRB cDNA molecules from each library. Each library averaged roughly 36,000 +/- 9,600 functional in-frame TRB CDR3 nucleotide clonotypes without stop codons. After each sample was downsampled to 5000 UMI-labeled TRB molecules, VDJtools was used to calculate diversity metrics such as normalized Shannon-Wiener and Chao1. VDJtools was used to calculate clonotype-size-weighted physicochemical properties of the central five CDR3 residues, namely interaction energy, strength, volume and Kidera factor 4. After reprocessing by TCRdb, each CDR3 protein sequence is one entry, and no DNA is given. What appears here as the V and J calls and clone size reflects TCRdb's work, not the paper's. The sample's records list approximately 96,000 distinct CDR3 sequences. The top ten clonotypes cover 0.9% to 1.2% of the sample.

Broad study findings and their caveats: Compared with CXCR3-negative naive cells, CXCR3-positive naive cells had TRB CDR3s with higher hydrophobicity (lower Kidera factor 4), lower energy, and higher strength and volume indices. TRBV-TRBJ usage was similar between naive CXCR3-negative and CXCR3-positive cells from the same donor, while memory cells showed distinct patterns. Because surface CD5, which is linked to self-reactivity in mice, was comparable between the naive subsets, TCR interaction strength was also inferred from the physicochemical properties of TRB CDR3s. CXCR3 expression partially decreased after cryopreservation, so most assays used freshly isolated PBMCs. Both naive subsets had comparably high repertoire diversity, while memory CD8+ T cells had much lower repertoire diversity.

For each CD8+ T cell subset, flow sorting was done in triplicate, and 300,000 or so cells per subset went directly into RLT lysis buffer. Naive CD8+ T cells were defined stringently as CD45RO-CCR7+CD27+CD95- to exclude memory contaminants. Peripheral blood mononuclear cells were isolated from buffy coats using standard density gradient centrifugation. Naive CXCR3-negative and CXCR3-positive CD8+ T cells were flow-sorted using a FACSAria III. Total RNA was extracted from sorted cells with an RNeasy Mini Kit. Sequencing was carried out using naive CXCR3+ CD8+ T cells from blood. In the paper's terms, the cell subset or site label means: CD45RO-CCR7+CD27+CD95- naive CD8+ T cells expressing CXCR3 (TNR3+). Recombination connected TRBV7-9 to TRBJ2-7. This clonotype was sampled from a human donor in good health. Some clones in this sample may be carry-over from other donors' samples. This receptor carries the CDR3 CASSFGDTRSYEQYF.